The 29 T cell receptor beta chains below come from one sample, sequenced in a study of blood T cell repertoires in COVID-19. Here immunoSEQ multiplex PCR was the method, and the copy in TCRdb shows in-frame clones only, minus some. The sample includes 250,000 to 400,000 clones, around 90% of them seen just once. The sample was peripheral blood. Source of these receptors: a man aged 45-65 years with active or convalescent COVID-19.

V and J are TRBV5-6 and TRBJ2-7, with D uncertain. Between the trimmed V and J ends, which lost 1 base and 1 base, there was a span of 9 bases. The CDR3 runs to 14 residues. Germline V gene lookup returns CDR1 SGHDT and CDR2 YYEEEE. CDR3 coding DNA: TGTGCCAGCAGCTTGCCTGGAGCATCCTACGAGCAGTACTTC. Protein product: CASSLPGASYEQYF.

V and J are TRBV5-5 and TRBJ2-2; 9 positions agree with TRBD1. CDR1 is SGHKS and CDR2 is YYEKEE in the germline V gene (reference sequence). Unmatched junction bases numbered 7, after V lost 3 bases and J lost 4 bases. The CDR3 length is 16 residues. CDR3 amino acids: CASSWEQGAGTGELFF. The DNA for the CDR3 is TGTGCCAGCAGCTGGGAACAGGGGGCAGGCACCGGGGAGCTGTTTTTT.

V and J are TRBV6-5 and TRBJ2-5; D is unclear. V lost 5 bases to trimming and J lost 5 bases, with 6 bases between them. From germline, CDR1 is MNHEY and CDR2 SVGAGI. The CDR3 length is 11 residues. Written as DNA, the CDR3 is TGTGCCAGCAGTCTCAGGGAGACCCAGTACTTC. Residues: CASSLRETQYF.

The CDR3 loop is CASSQAGGGQPQHF. DNA of the CDR3: TGCGCCAGCAGCCAAGCGGGGGGTGGCCAGCCCCAGCATTTT. This chain links TRBV4-3 with TRBJ1-5, with a tentative D call TRBD1 (5 bases). V was clipped by 1 base and J by 7 bases, with 11 bases between them. Looked up from germline, CDR1 is LGHNA and CDR2 is YSLEER. The CDR3 runs 14 residues.

This clone was detected a few times. J is TRBJ1-1 and V is TRBV5-5; 8 nucleotides match TRBD1. The CDR3 consists of 14 residues. V lost 3 bases, J lost 7 bases, and 8 bases stayed unmatched. Germline CDR1 reads SGHKS; CDR2 reads YYEKEE (reference sequence). The CDR3, as DNA: TGTGCCAGCAGCTCCCGGACAGGGTGGGTTGAAGCTTTCTTT. It encodes CASSSRTGWVEAFF.

This clone was found once. The J gene is TRBJ2-5, the V gene TRBV7-8, with 16 bases identical to TRBD2. CDR3 length: 19 residues. The J segment lost 2 bases and the V segment lost 5 bases, leaving 11 bases of the junction unmatched. Germline loops: CDR1 SGHVS, CDR2 FQNEAQ. The CDR3 here is CASSRSPGLAGGRQETQYF. CDR3 nucleotides: TGTGCCAGCAGCCGCAGTCCGGGACTAGCGGGGGGGCGTCAAGAGACCCAGTACTTC.

The chain couples TRBV29-1 to TRBJ2-3; D is unresolved. CDR1 SQVTM and CDR2 ANQGSEA come from the germline V gene. The CDR3 consists of 12 residues. Trimming left V 4 bases short and J 4 bases short, with 9 bases between. CDR3 DNA sequence: TGCAGCGTTGTTCAGATCTCAGATACGCAGTATTTT. It codes for CSVVQISDTQYF.

This chain links TRBV2 with TRBJ1-6; no clear D gene. There are 14 residues in the CDR3. CDR1 SNHLY and CDR2 FYNNEI come from the germline V gene. Deletions cut 5 bases from V and 10 bases from J, with 15 bases between. The DNA for the CDR3 is TGTGCCAGCAGTCCCCTCCCCGGGGAGTCACCCCTCCACTTT. Translation gives CASSPLPGESPLHF.

This clone was found once. The genes are TRBV5-6 and TRBJ2-7; D is uncertain. Germline loops: CDR1 SGHDT, CDR2 YYEEEE. The length of the CDR3 is 17 residues. The V end was cut by 0 bases, the J end by 0 bases, with 16 bases between. CDR3: CASSLAYLGPSSYEQYF. CDR3 nucleotides: TGTGCCAGCAGCTTGGCTTATCTGGGCCCAAGCTCCTACGAGCAGTACTTC.

The chain couples TRBV12-5 to TRBJ1-3; D gene uncertain. The CDR3 covers 13 residues. Deletions cut 1 base from V and 4 bases from J, with 5 bases between. Germline assignment: CDR1 LGHNT and CDR2 FRNRAP. CDR3 DNA sequence: TGTGCTAGTGGTTTGGGACAAGGAAACACCATATATTTT. Encoded protein: CASGLGQGNTIYF.

The genes are TRBV5-1 and TRBJ1-5; D is ambiguous. This CDR3 contains 15 residues. Per germline, CDR1 SGHRS and CDR2 YFSETQ. V lost 1 base and J 0 bases, leaving 8 bases between the germline ends. The CDR3 protein is CASSLTGDSNQPQHF. CDR3 nucleotides: TGCGCCAGCAGCTTGACTGGTGATAGCAATCAGCCCCAGCATTTT.

V gene TRBV28 combines with J gene TRBJ1-3; the D is unclear. CDR3 size: 15 residues. Germline V gene lookup returns CDR1 MDHEN and CDR2 SYDVKM. V lost 5 bases and J lost 4, with 15 bases in between. The CDR3 DNA reads TGTGCCAGCAGTAGTTATCGGTCTGAAGGAAACACCATATATTTT. Translated: CASSSYRSEGNTIYF.

The sample holds a few counts of this clone. The chain combines TRBV6-7 with TRBJ1-5; TRBD1 aligns across 8 bases. TRBV6-7 is sorted into the ORF group, with uncertain function. J gave up 0 bases and V 4 bases, and 14 bases lay outside the gene matches. The CDR3 sequence is 19 residues long. The CDR3 sequence: CASSFFGDRGQDSNQPQHF. CDR3 sequence (DNA): TGTGCCAGCAGTTTCTTCGGTGACAGGGGCCAAGATAGCAATCAGCCCCAGCATTTT.

The chain combines TRBV27 with TRBJ1-2; possibly TRBD1 for D (5 bases). The V gene's germline CDR1 is MNHEY and CDR2 SMNVEV (reference sequence). CDR3 length: 16 residues. V lost 3 bases and J 0 bases, leaving 14 bases between the germline ends. DNA for the CDR3: TGTGCCAGCAGTTTCGGACCAGGGACTCCTAACTATGGCTACACCTTC. It specifies CASSFGPGTPNYGYTF.

This chain uses TRBV19 with TRBJ2-7; maybe TRBD1 (5 bases). The CDR3 totals 16 residues. Trimming pared 6 bases from V and 0 bases from J, leaving 18 bases between. CDR1 and CDR2 (germline): LNHDA, SQIVND (reference sequence). DNA of the CDR3: TGTGCCAGTAGCCTCGCCGGACACCCAAACTCCTACGAGCAGTACTTC. Protein product: CASSLAGHPNSYEQYF.

This clone has a handful of counts. V is TRBV7-8 and J is TRBJ1-1, with no clear D. Germline lookup yields CDR1 SGHVS and CDR2 FQNEAQ. This CDR3 region has 13 residues. Trimming pared 3 bases from V and 1 base from J, leaving 6 bases between. The CDR3 spells CASSFSGNTEAFF. The CDR3 region has the DNA TGTGCCAGCAGCTTTTCCGGGAACACTGAAGCTTTCTTT.

The chain uses TRBV5-4 and TRBJ2-3, with 9 bases lining up with TRBD1. Germline V gives CDR1 SGHNT, CDR2 YYREEE (reference sequence). V lost 0 bases to trimming and J lost 6 bases; unmatched junction nucleotides: 2. This CDR3 has 14 residues. The CDR3 coding sequence is TGTGCCAGCAGCTTGGGACAGGGGGGCGATACGCAGTATTTT. It yields the protein CASSLGQGGDTQYF.

CDR3 in amino acids: CASSLSLAGVKETQYF. CDR3 sequence (DNA): TGTGCCAGCAGCTTATCACTAGCGGGGGTTAAAGAGACCCAGTACTTC. The J gene is TRBJ2-5, the V gene TRBV7-9, with TRBD2 matching over 11 bases. Germline values: CDR1 SEHNR, CDR2 FQNEAQ (reference sequence). The trim removed 2 bases at V and 3 bases at J, leaving 5 bases unmatched. The CDR3 length is 16 residues.

The chain employs TRBV7-9 and TRBJ2-3, with D possibly matching TRBD2 (5 bases). The CDR3 totals 17 residues. The V gene's germline CDR1 is SEHNR and CDR2 FQNEAQ (reference sequence). With 1 base removed from V and 5 bases from J, the gap between germline ends came to 19 bases. Here the CDR3 DNA reads TGTGCCAGCAGCTTAGGAGAGGGCCTGGTCAGAGGAGATACGCAGTATTTT. Translated: CASSLGEGLVRGDTQYF. Full variable domain (outside the CDR3, taken from reference TRBV7-9 and TRBJ2-3): DTGVSQNPRHKITKRGQNVTFRCDPISEHNRLYWYRQTLGQGPEFLTYFQNEAQLEKSRLLSDRFSAERPKGSFSTLEIQRTEQGDSAMYLCASSLGEGLVRGDTQYFGPGTRLTVL.

The rearrangement joins TRBV5-5 to TRBJ1-2; 8 positions match TRBD1. Germline trimming cut 2 bases from V and 3 bases from J; bases unmatched to any gene: 3. CDR3 length: 14 residues. The V gene's germline CDR1 is SGHKS and CDR2 YYEKEE (reference sequence). The CDR3 coding sequence is TGTGCCAGCAGCTTTCAGGGGGCGGACTATGGCTACACCTTC. Its protein is CASSFQGADYGYTF.

The chain uses TRBV12-3 or TRBV12-4 and TRBJ2-2, with D unresolved. CDR3 size: 13 residues. Trimming pared 3 bases from V and 6 bases from J, leaving 8 bases between. In DNA, the CDR3 is TGTGCCAGCAGTTTTCTCGCGGCCGGGGAGCTGTTTTTT. Translated: CASSFLAAGELFF.

Regarding this clone: Other DNA sequences within the sample encode an identical CDR3. This chain connects TRBV30 to TRBJ2-6; D is unclear. The CDR3 totals 14 residues. In germline, CDR1 is GTSNPN, CDR2 SVGIG (reference sequence). The V end lost 0 bases, the J end lost 4 bases, and 7 bases lay between the germline ends. The CDR3 here is CAWSVASGANVLTF. The CDR3 nucleotides read TGTGCCTGGAGTGTAGCGTCAGGGGCCAACGTCCTGACTTTC.

The chain recombines TRBV7-9 with TRBJ2-3, with 9 bases identical to TRBD1. The CDR3 has 15 amino acids. Trimming cost V 1 base and J 4 bases; bases outside gene matches: 3. The V gene's germline CDR1 is SEHNR and CDR2 FQNEAQ (reference sequence). The CDR3 DNA follows: TGTGCCAGCAGCTTAGGACAGGGGGTATCAGATACGCAGTATTTT. This gives the protein CASSLGQGVSDTQYF.

This clone is a singleton in its sample. This sequence joins TRBV5-1 and TRBJ1-1; 9 nucleotides line up with TRBD1. J lost 0 bases, V lost 3 bases, and 0 bases had no gene match. This CDR3 is 14 amino acids long. Germline assignment: CDR1 SGHRS and CDR2 YFSETQ. CDR3 in amino acids: CASSWTGVNTEAFF. CDR3 DNA: TGCGCCAGCAGCTGGACAGGGGTGAACACTGAAGCTTTCTTT. Full variable domain (outside the CDR3, taken from reference TRBV5-1 and TRBJ1-1): KAGVTQTPRYLIKTRGQQVTLSCSPISGHRSVSWYQQTPGQGLQFLFEYFSETQRNKGNFPGRFSGRQFSNSRSEMNVSTLELGDSALYLCASSWTGVNTEAFFGQGTRLTVV.

This clone was seen a handful of times. The gene calls are TRBV28 and TRBJ1-5; tentative D call: TRBD1 (5 bases). The germline CDR1 and CDR2 sequences are MDHEN and SYDVKM. This CDR3 has 14 residues. Trimming removed 3 bases at V and 1 base at J, with 7 bases between. CDR3 loop: CASSFYRSNQPQHF. The DNA of the CDR3 is TGTGCCAGCAGTTTCTACAGGAGCAATCAGCCCCAGCATTTT.

This clone appeared once. This chain connects TRBV27 to TRBJ2-4, with 7 positions matching TRBD1. The CDR3 covers 15 residues. The germline gives CDR1 MNHEY, CDR2 SMNVEV (reference sequence). Germline trimming cut 6 bases from V and 1 base from J; bases unmatched to any gene: 6. As DNA, the CDR3 is TGTGCCAGCAGCCACAGGGGATCGGCCAAAAACATTCAGTACTTC. It codes for CASSHRGSAKNIQYF.

This clone showed up just once. The chain links TRBV11-2 to TRBJ2-7, with 15 nucleotides matching TRBD2. The J segment lost 3 bases and the V segment lost 5 bases, leaving 5 bases of the junction unmatched. The CDR3 consists of 16 residues. Germline V lookup: CDR1 SGHAT, CDR2 FQNNGV. CDR3 nucleotide sequence: TGTGCCAGCAGCCAGGGACTAGCGGGAGGCAACTACGAGCAGTACTTC. It codes for CASSQGLAGGNYEQYF.

The table lists this clone with a few counts. This CDR3 reads CASSLGADRQAFF. CDR3 sequence (DNA): TGCGCCAGCAGCTTGGGGGCGGACAGACAAGCTTTCTTT. The chain uses TRBV5-1 and TRBJ1-1, with a weak D call TRBD1 (6 bases). The CDR3 covers 13 residues. Germline-derived CDR1 and CDR2 are SGHRS and YFSETQ. Trimming cost V 0 bases and J 9 bases, with 12 bases left between them.

The V and J genes are TRBV28 and TRBJ1-1, with a possible D match to TRBD1 (5 bases). CDR1 is MDHEN, CDR2 SYDVKM, per germline. This CDR3 is 11 amino acids long. V lost 7 bases and J 6 bases, leaving 9 bases between the germline ends. The CDR3 region has the DNA TGTGCCAGCACCATACAGGCTGAAGCTTTCTTT. This translates into CASTIQAEAFF.